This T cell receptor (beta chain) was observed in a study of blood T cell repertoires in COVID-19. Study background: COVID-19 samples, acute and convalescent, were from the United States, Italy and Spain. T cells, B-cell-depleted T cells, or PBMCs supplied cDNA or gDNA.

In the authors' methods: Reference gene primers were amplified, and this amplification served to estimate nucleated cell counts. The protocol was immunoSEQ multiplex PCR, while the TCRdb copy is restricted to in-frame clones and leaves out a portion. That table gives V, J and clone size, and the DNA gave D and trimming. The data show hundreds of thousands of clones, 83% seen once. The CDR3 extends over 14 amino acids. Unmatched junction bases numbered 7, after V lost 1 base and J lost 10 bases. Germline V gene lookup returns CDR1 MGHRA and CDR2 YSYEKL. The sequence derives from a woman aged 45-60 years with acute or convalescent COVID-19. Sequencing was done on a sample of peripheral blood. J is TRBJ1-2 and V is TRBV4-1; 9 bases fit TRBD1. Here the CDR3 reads CASSQVRTGVLYTF. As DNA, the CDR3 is TGCGCCAGCAGCCAAGTAAGGACAGGGGTTCTCTACACCTTC.